Each of the 12 T cell receptor beta chains below was sequenced from the same sample in a study of shared clonotypes between healthy human individuals. Profiling relied on immunoSEQ multiplex PCR, and the TCRdb table lists in-frame clones only, not all of them. Here the sample spans about 2.1 million clones, approximately 92% being singletons. CD45RO negativity and positive selection for CCR7 defined naive CD8 cells, a population that excluded terminally differentiated effector memory CD45RA+ cells. Sample: naive CD8+ T cells from PBMCs. These receptors were obtained from a young man in good health. Some clones in this sample may be carry-over from other donors' samples.

This chain connects TRBV6-1 to TRBJ2-3, with 8 bases matching TRBD1. V lost 11 bases and J lost 6; bases outside the gene matches: 16. The CDR3 runs to 15 residues. CDR1 is MNHNS and CDR2 is SASEGT in the germline V gene. Here the CDR3 reads CALQGDLSHPDTQYF. CDR3 nucleotides: TGTGCCTTACAGGGGGATCTAAGCCATCCCGATACGCAGTATTTT.

J is TRBJ1-2 and V is TRBV5-6; D gene ambiguous. The ends were cut back, 4 bases at V and 7 bases at J, with 11 bases in the middle. This CDR3 region has 12 residues. Germline assignment: CDR1 SGHDT and CDR2 YYEEEE. This chain's CDR3 is CASSQGPGGYTF. CDR3 DNA: TGTGCCAGCAGCCAAGGGCCGGGTGGCTACACCTTC.

This clone came up once. The V and J genes are TRBV9 and TRBJ1-3, with D possibly matching TRBD1 (6 bases). The V gene lost 5 bases and the J gene lost 4 bases, with 19 bases spanning the gap. Germline V CDR1 and CDR2: SGDLS, YYNGEE. CDR3 length: 16 residues. The CDR3 DNA follows: TGTGCCAGCAGTGGCACAGGGAGGGGACCCGGAAACACCATATATTTT. Translated: CASSGTGRGPGNTIYF.

Remarks on this clone: Other nucleotide sequences in the sample specify the same CDR3. J is TRBJ2-7 and V is TRBV27; D is perhaps TRBD1 (6 bases). In germline, CDR1 is MNHEY, CDR2 SMNVEV (reference sequence). Trimming removed 3 bases from V and 0 bases from J, with 9 bases in between. This CDR3 contains 14 residues. The CDR3 reads CASSLGHSSYEQYF. DNA for the CDR3: TGTGCCAGCAGTTTGGGACACAGCTCCTACGAGCAGTACTTC.

This chain uses TRBV2 with TRBJ2-7, with 12 bases lining up with TRBD2. The germline gives CDR1 SNHLY, CDR2 FYNNEI. V trimming: 5 bases; J trimming: 6 bases; junction bases outside the gene matches: 5. This CDR3 contains 14 residues. The CDR3 nucleotides read TGTGCCAGCAGTACCTTACTAGCGGGAGGCGAGCAGTACTTC. This translates into CASSTLLAGGEQYF.

The genes are TRBV6-5 and TRBJ2-7; D is undetermined. The CDR3 runs 13 residues. The V gene lost 2 bases and the J gene lost 3 bases, with 8 bases spanning the gap. Germline-derived CDR1 and CDR2 are MNHEY and SVGAGI. The CDR3 nucleotides are TGTGCCAGCAGTTACCTCACGGACTACGAGCAGTACTTC. It encodes CASSYLTDYEQYF.

The rearrangement joins TRBV7-6 to TRBJ2-7; D perhaps matches TRBD1 (6 bases). CDR1 is SGHVS and CDR2 is FNYEAQ in the germline V gene. The CDR3 is made up of 15 amino acids. Trimming stripped 1 base from V and 0 bases from J, with 10 bases between. This CDR3 reads CASSLGQDFSYEQYF. In nucleotides, the CDR3 is TGTGCCAGCAGCTTAGGACAGGACTTCTCCTACGAGCAGTACTTC.

A remark on this clone: Other DNA sequences in this specimen translate into the identical CDR3. The V call is TRBV7-8, the J call TRBJ1-5, with D unresolved. The CDR3 has 13 amino acids. The V end was cut by 1 base, the J end by 5 bases, with 6 bases between. Germline assignment: CDR1 SGHVS and CDR2 FQNEAQ. The CDR3 nucleotides are TGTGCCAGCAGCTTAGTGGGTTATCAGCCCCAGCATTTT. The encoded protein is CASSLVGYQPQHF.

This clone has a single count. CDR3 in amino acids: CASSAGQYSGNTIYF. For the CDR3, the DNA is TGTGCCAGCAGCGCTGGACAGTACTCTGGAAACACCATATATTTT. This chain connects TRBV7-8 to TRBJ1-3, with D possibly TRBD1 on 6 matching bases. V was shortened by 5 bases and J by 0 bases, with 11 bases between the two germline ends. This CDR3 has 15 residues. Germline CDR1 is SGHVS and CDR2 is FQNEAQ.

This clone was detected once. The V gene is TRBV2, the J gene TRBJ2-1; 10 bases match TRBD2. The CDR3 has 14 amino acids. CDR1 is SNHLY, CDR2 FYNNEI, per germline. After removal of 2 bases from V and 9 bases from J, the junction contained 4 bases not matched to a gene. The CDR3 sequence: CASSELAGDGEQFF. The CDR3 DNA sequence: TGTGCCAGCAGTGAACTAGCGGGAGACGGTGAGCAGTTCTTC.

This chain uses TRBV5-1 with TRBJ2-5; TRBD1 is a possible D gene (6 bases). Per the germline V gene, CDR1 is SGHRS and CDR2 is YFSETQ. This CDR3 spans 14 amino acids. V shed 4 bases and J shed 2 bases, with 12 bases lying between them. Written as DNA, the CDR3 is TGCGCCAGCAGCGGGGGCAGGGCTCAAGAGACCCAGTACTTC. Translation: CASSGGRAQETQYF.

The chain has TRBV7-2 and TRBJ1-2, with TRBD1 identical over 9 bases. Unmatched junction bases numbered 8, after V lost 0 bases and J lost 3 bases. The CDR3 spans 17 residues. CDR1 is SGHTA, CDR2 FQGNSA, per germline. CDR3 DNA sequence: TGTGCCAGCAGCTTAGCGGGACAGGGTGGTAGGGACTATGGCTACACCTTC. Encoded protein: CASSLAGQGGRDYGYTF.